This T cell receptor beta chain was found in a study of T cell responses to AZD1222 COVID-19 vaccine. The CDR3 has 15 residues. Germline V CDR1 and CDR2: SSHAT, FNYEAQ (reference sequence). A word on this clone: What it recognizes is unknown. One end of the junction fails to match germline, which may point to a read error.

The table came from immunoSEQ multiplex PCR; TCRdb's copy has only in-frame clones and leaves some out. This table holds more than 70,000 clones, 88% found once. Findings and limits, study-wide: Increases in Spike-specific TCR breadth and depth were seen after two AZD1222 doses.

V usage is TRBV7-7 and J usage is TRBJ2-2; 8 positions agree with TRBD1. The specimen was peripheral blood, collected on day 0 of MenACWY control vaccination. This receptor was identified in an adult in good health. In nucleotides, the CDR3 is TGTGCTAGCAGCCCCCGGACAGGGTCCACCGGGGAGCTGTTTTTT. This codes for CASSPRTGSTGELFF. Looking up the rest from reference TRBV7-7 and TRBJ2-2 gives the full variable domain: GAGVSQSPRYKVTKRGQDVTLRCDPISSHATLYWYQQALGQGPEFLTYFNYEAQPDKSGLPSDRFSAERPEGSISTLTIQRTEQRDSAMYRCASSPRTGSTGELFFGEGSRLTVL.